The sequence of this T cell receptor beta chain was determined in a study of OX40 agonist ivuxolimab in advanced cancers. The protocol was immunoSEQ multiplex PCR, while the TCRdb copy is restricted to in-frame clones and leaves out a portion. The data hold around 19,000 clones, with approximately 78% observed a single time. This clone came up a few times. The CDR3 consists of 18 residues. J lost 5 bases, V lost 4 bases, and 15 bases had no gene match. Germline CDR1 reads SGHRS; CDR2 reads YFSETQ. The J gene is TRBJ1-2, the V gene TRBV5-1; 12 positions agree with TRBD1. The TCR comes from an adult with an advanced solid tumor such as melanoma, head and neck, liver or kidney cancer. The sequenced sample was CD4+ or CD8+ T cells sorted from blood, obtained in a trial of the OX40 agonist ivuxolimab. As DNA, the CDR3 is TGCGCCAGCAGCCGCTCCGGGGACAGGGGGCGATCCTCTTATGGCTACACCTTC. This sequence encodes CASSRSGDRGRSSYGYTF.